This TCR beta chain was captured in a study of shared clonotypes between healthy human individuals. Across the whole study: Donors were a couple of women and a few men aged 18 to 49.

In the authors' methods: ImmunoSEQ only sent back junction sequences with no quality scores, so filtering was done differently. Profiling relied on immunoSEQ multiplex PCR, and the TCRdb table lists in-frame clones only, not all of them. That table gives V, J and clone size, and the DNA gave D and trimming. The sample has over a million clones; more than 65% are singletons. Every donor, a Caucasian adult, lived in Nashville, Tennessee. As concerns this clone: Antigen unknown.

The CDR3 loop spans 14 amino acids. Germline V gene sequence: CDR1 LNHDA, CDR2 SQIVND (reference sequence). V gave up 7 bases and J gave up 5 bases, with 14 bases separating them. Study results and caveats: Unshared clonotypes carried lower generation probabilities than those common to all four donors.

Sequencing was done on a sample of memory CD4+ T cells sorted from blood. Subset reported: CD45RA-negative fraction. The chain couples TRBV19 to TRBJ2-2; no clear D gene. The source is a man aged 18 to 35 in good health. The CDR3 DNA follows: TGTGCCAGTACCTGGCCTGTCGGTACCGGGGAGCTGTTTTTT. Encoded protein: CASTWPVGTGELFF.